The entry below describes one T cell receptor (beta chain). Its antigen is unidentified. Whole blood served as the source of total RNA, and no T cell sorting took place. The data were obtained in a study of monozygotic twins with inflammatory bowel disease. Whole-study results and caveats: No distinction between different T cell subtypes was possible. Clonotype overlap with others was lower in IBD patients than in healthy twins, a difference that was greatest with disease activity. TCRbeta diversity (inverse Simpson) was lower in IBD patients than in healthy co-twins.

TCRdb reanalyzed the 5' RACE reads and collapses them to one entry per CDR3 protein, without DNA. This table lists under 130,000 distinct CDR3 sequences. This CDR3 region has 13 residues. CDR1 is KGHDR, CDR2 SFDVKD, per germline. The genes are TRBV24-1 and TRBJ2-3; lacking DNA, the TRBD2 call made by TCRdb goes unchecked. Sequenced: blood. This TCR derives from a human donor with ulcerative colitis or Crohn's disease, or a healthy co-twin of an affected twin (not recorded which). The CDR3 here is CATRLGGGDTQYF.